The 21 T cell receptor beta chains given below trace back to one sample, sequenced in a study of T-cell reconstitution after alpha-beta-depleted transplantation in children. Construction of the TCRbeta library involved unique molecular identifiers. TCRdb itself ran the PCR reads through MiXCR, one entry per CDR3 protein. The data contain fewer than 550,000 distinct CDR3 sequences, approximately 10% of them singletons. Here the sequenced sample was PBMCs, mostly from graft donor cells, taken 180 days after TCRalphabeta/CD19-depleted stem cell transplant. These TCRs come from a female patient younger than 10 who had a stem cell transplant for aplastic anemia, so the T cells may come from the graft donor.

This chain connects TRBV15 to TRBJ1-5, with D hard to call. The CDR3 is made up of 18 amino acids. The germline V gene encodes CDR1 LNHNV and CDR2 YYDKDF (reference sequence). The V gene lost 0 bases and the J gene lost 0 bases, with 15 bases spanning the gap. DNA for the CDR3: TGTGCCACCAGCAGAGAACGGGCCGCCGTTTCTAGCAATCAGCCCCAGCATTTT. Translation gives CATSRERAAVSSNQPQHF.

As concerns this clonotype: At one end, the junction sequence differs from germline, possibly due to a read error. Here the CDR3 reads CASSWKMKTEAFF. The CDR3, as DNA: TGTGCCAGCAGTTGGAAGATGAAGACTGAAGCTTTCTTT. This sequence joins TRBV6-2 or TRBV6-3 and TRBJ1-1; D unresolved. CDR3 size: 13 residues. Germline CDR1 MNHEY, CDR2 SVGEGT.

The chain is built from TRBV12-3 or TRBV12-4 and TRBJ2-3; 10 bases match TRBD2. CDR3 length equals 18 residues. The V and J ends lost 2 bases and 3 bases, in that order; junction bases with no gene match: 11. The CDR3 loop is CASSLKAGGPSRTDTQYF. CDR3 in DNA: TGTGCCAGCAGTTTAAAAGCGGGAGGGCCTAGTAGAACAGATACGCAGTATTTT.

The J gene is TRBJ1-4, the V gene TRBV20-1; D is unresolved. CDR3 size: 13 residues. The germline V and J ends were trimmed by 3 bases and 3 bases, with 8 bases remaining between them. The germline CDR1 and CDR2 sequences are DFQATT and SNEGSKA (reference sequence). The CDR3 DNA reads as TGCAGTGCTAGTGGGCGGTCTAATGAAAAACTGTTTTTT. Translating gives CSASGRSNEKLFF.

V gene TRBV20-1 combines with J gene TRBJ2-5; 10 bases are shared with TRBD2. V lost 0 bases to trimming and J lost 7 bases; unmatched junction nucleotides: 11. Germline CDR1 is DFQATT and CDR2 is SNEGSKA (reference sequence). This CDR3 region has 16 residues. CDR3: CSARDLSGGALGTQYF. CDR3 coding DNA: TGCAGTGCTAGAGATTTGAGCGGGGGGGCCCTGGGGACCCAGTACTTC.

This clonotype occurred a few times. The chain links TRBV6-1 to TRBJ2-2; D gene uncertain. Trimming removed 6 bases at V and 6 bases at J, with 14 bases between. Per germline, CDR1 MNHNS and CDR2 SASEGT. The CDR3 consists of 14 residues. CDR3 amino acids: CASRLRLDPGELFF. In DNA, the CDR3 is TGTGCCAGCAGACTCCGTCTAGACCCCGGGGAGCTGTTTTTT.

The J gene is TRBJ2-6, the V gene TRBV14; 8 bases are a match to TRBD2. With V trimmed by 4 bases and J by 0 bases, 8 bases remained unmatched. This CDR3 contains 18 residues. The germline V gene has CDR1 SGHDN and CDR2 FVKESK. The CDR3 protein is CASSLGAGAPSGANVLTF. The DNA for the CDR3 is TGTGCCAGCAGCCTAGGAGCGGGAGCCCCCTCTGGGGCCAACGTCCTGACTTTC.

This chain connects TRBV18 to TRBJ2-7, with D possibly being TRBD2 (6 bases). CDR1 is KGHSH, CDR2 LQKENI, per germline. The CDR3 covers 14 residues. The V end lost 8 bases, the J end lost 9 bases, and 23 bases lay between the germline ends. For the CDR3, the DNA is TGTGCCAGCCGGCGGGATAGGGGATTCGCGGGGCAGTACTTC. This sequence encodes CASRRDRGFAGQYF.

The V and J genes are TRBV7-8 and TRBJ2-7; 7 nucleotides agree with TRBD2. Germline CDR1 reads SGHVS; CDR2 reads FQNEAQ. There are 15 residues in the CDR3. The J segment lost 8 bases and the V segment lost 5 bases, leaving 15 bases of the junction unmatched. CDR3 in amino acids: CASSTRGGPPKKQYF. Written as DNA, the CDR3 is TGTGCCAGCAGCACAAGGGGAGGGCCCCCTAAGAAGCAGTACTTC.

This clonotype was detected a few times. The genes are TRBV12-3 or TRBV12-4 and TRBJ2-4, with 7 bases matching TRBD2. This CDR3 contains 14 residues. The V segment lost 7 bases and the J segment 7 bases; nucleotides outside the gene matches: 10. CDR3 sequence (DNA): TGTGCCAGCACCGTTCTGGGGGGAGGGAACATTCAGTACTTC. Translation: CASTVLGGGNIQYF.

Only a few counts were recorded for this clonotype. The V gene is TRBV29-1, the J gene TRBJ2-1; 7 bases fit TRBD2. CDR1 SQVTM and CDR2 ANQGSEA come from the germline V gene. The length of the CDR3 is 14 residues. The ends lost 2 bases at V and 8 bases at J; junction bases unmatched: 9. This chain's CDR3 is CSVERRGSQYEQFF. For the CDR3, the DNA is TGCAGCGTTGAAAGGCGCGGGAGTCAGTATGAGCAGTTCTTC.

This clonotype was seen ten or more times. The rearrangement joins TRBV24-1 to TRBJ2-1, with 7 bases lining up with TRBD2. The germline gives CDR1 KGHDR, CDR2 SFDVKD. The CDR3 covers 13 residues. Trimming at V came to 7 bases and at J to 14 bases, leaving 13 bases not matched to a gene. The CDR3 spells CATRSLREGPEFF. CDR3 coding DNA: TGTGCCACCAGAAGTCTGAGGGAGGGGCCGGAGTTCTTC.

This clonotype was counted a few times. V and J are TRBV11-1 and TRBJ1-4; perhaps TRBD1 as D (5 bases). Trimming took 1 base from V and 3 from J, leaving 18 bases between them. Germline V gives CDR1 SGHAT, CDR2 FQDESV (reference sequence). The CDR3 has 18 amino acids. The CDR3 DNA reads TGTGCCAGCAGCTTAGATAACAGGCTGACTCGGGCTAATGAAAAACTGTTTTTT. It yields the protein CASSLDNRLTRANEKLFF.

This clonotype has just a few counts. The chain uses TRBV5-6 and TRBJ2-7, with a weak D call TRBD1 (5 bases). Germline values: CDR1 SGHDT, CDR2 YYEEEE. Trimming took off 0 bases at V and 2 bases at J, with 12 bases between the two ends. CDR3 length equals 15 residues. CDR3 residues: CASSLDATATYEQYF. The DNA for the CDR3 is TGTGCCAGCAGCTTGGACGCGACAGCTACCTACGAGCAGTACTTC.

The gene calls are TRBV7-6 and TRBJ2-3, with 12 bases that match TRBD2. The germline V gene encodes CDR1 SGHVS and CDR2 FNYEAQ. The junction had 7 bases not matched to a gene; V was cut back by 7 bases and J by 8 bases. The CDR3 spans 14 residues. The CDR3 nucleotides read TGTGCCAGCATCCGACTAGCGGGGGTGGGTACGCAGTATTTT. Encoded protein: CASIRLAGVGTQYF.

J is TRBJ2-1 and V is TRBV19; D ambiguous. V lost 4 bases and J 12 bases, leaving 19 bases between the germline ends. Germline CDR1 LNHDA, CDR2 SQIVND (reference sequence). CDR3 length: 14 amino acids. The CDR3 region is CASSTQQSVLGQFF. The CDR3 nucleotides read TGTGCCAGTAGTACACAACAGTCGGTATTGGGGCAGTTCTTC.

The chain carries TRBV4-1 and TRBJ1-5; maybe TRBD1 (5 bases). Germline-derived CDR1 and CDR2 are MGHRA and YSYEKL. The CDR3 covers 18 residues. The V end lost 2 bases, the J end lost 3 bases, and 20 bases lay between the germline ends. The CDR3 DNA sequence: TGCGCCAGCAGCCAAAGAGCAGATACAGACAGTTACAATCAGCCCCAGCATTTT. Translating it yields CASSQRADTDSYNQPQHF.

The gene calls are TRBV10-3 and TRBJ1-2; TRBD1 might be the D (5 bases). Germline CDR1 and CDR2: ENHRY and SYGVKD. Trimming took 2 bases from V and 9 from J, leaving 10 bases between them. This CDR3 has 12 residues. The CDR3 protein is CAISEGARSYTF. DNA for the CDR3: TGTGCCATCAGTGAGGGGGCGCGGAGCTACACCTTC.

This clonotype was observed many times. The chain links TRBV4-3 to TRBJ2-1, with D tentatively TRBD1 (6 bases). V lost 3 bases, J lost 7 bases, and 16 bases lay in between. From germline, CDR1 is LGHNA and CDR2 YSLEER. This CDR3 contains 15 residues. This CDR3 reads CASSQKGGFSNEQFF. As DNA, the CDR3 is TGCGCCAGCAGCCAGAAAGGGGGATTCTCAAATGAGCAGTTCTTC.

The chain has TRBV6-2 or TRBV6-3 and TRBJ1-3; TRBD1 is a possible D gene (5 bases). CDR3 length: 18 residues. Trimming cost V 4 bases and J 0 bases, with 19 bases left between them. Per the germline V gene, CDR1 is MNHEY and CDR2 is SVGEGT. In DNA form, the CDR3 reads TGTGCCAGCAGTTCTTGGACACCCCTTATCTTCTCTGGAAACACCATATATTTT. Protein product: CASSSWTPLIFSGNTIYF.

This clonotype was counted many times. The chain links TRBV12-3 or TRBV12-4 to TRBJ1-5; the D is unclear. CDR3 length: 13 residues. V shed 2 bases and J shed 3 bases, with 5 bases lying between them. The CDR3 DNA reads as TGTGCCAGCAGTTTATCTCCCAATCAGCCCCAGCATTTT. Its protein is CASSLSPNQPQHF.